This T cell receptor (beta chain) was sequenced for a study of blood T cells in healthy people across ages. Study findings and constraints: Naive and antigen-experienced cells were not separated, limiting conclusive comparison. Significant beta diversity loss was already apparent by age approximately 42, declining roughly linearly.

Primers used in a second PCR of roughly 7 to 11 cycles were a sample-barcoded 5' primer and a J-beta primer mix. MiXCR was run by TCRdb on the 5' RACE reads, yielding one entry per CDR3 protein. The sample has some 760,000 distinct CDR3 sequences, 20% to 30% seen once. About this clonotype itself: Its specificity is not known.

The V gene end was trimmed by 8 bases and the J gene end by 1 base; junction bases not matched to a gene: 5. The CDR3 is made up of 14 amino acids. This sample also belongs to another study, concerning T cells of mothers and their children. That paper adds: Three healthy Caucasian mothers and their six children were the donors. Thymic selection molds TCR recombination products alike in related and unrelated pairs.

The sequence derives from a boy younger than 18 in good health. Sequenced sample: blood. The chain combines TRBV12-3 or TRBV12-4 with TRBJ2-4, with 7 positions matching TRBD2. The CDR3 sequence: CASSTGGAKNIQYF. DNA for the CDR3: TGTGCCAGCTCCACCGGGGGGGCCAAAAACATTCAGTACTTC.